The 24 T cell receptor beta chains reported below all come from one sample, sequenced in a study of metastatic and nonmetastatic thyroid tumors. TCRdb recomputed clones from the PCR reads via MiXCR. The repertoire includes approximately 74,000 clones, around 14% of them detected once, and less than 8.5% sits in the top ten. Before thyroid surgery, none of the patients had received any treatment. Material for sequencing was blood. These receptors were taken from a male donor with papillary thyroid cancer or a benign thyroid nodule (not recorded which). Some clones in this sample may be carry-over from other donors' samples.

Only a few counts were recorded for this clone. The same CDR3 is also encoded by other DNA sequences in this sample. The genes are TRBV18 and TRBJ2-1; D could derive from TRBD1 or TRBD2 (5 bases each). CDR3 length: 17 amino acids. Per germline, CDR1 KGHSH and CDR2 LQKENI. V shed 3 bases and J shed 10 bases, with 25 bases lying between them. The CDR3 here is CASSPLYPGTVGNEQFF. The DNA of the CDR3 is TGTGCCAGCTCACCCCTATATCCCGGGACGGTGGGCAACGAGCAGTTCTTC.

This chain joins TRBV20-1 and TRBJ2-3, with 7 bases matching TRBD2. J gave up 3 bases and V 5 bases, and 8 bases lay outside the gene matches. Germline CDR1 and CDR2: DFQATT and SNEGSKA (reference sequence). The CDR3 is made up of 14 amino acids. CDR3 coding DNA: TGCAGTGCTGCACGGGAGGATGGAACAGATACGCAGTATTTT. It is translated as CSAAREDGTDTQYF.

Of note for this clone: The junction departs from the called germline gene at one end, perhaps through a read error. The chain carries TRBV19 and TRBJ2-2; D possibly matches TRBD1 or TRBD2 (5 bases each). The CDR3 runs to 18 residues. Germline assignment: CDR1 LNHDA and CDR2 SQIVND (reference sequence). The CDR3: CASYTRGGLRKNTWELFF. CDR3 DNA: TGTGCCAGTTATACTAGGGGTGGCCTTAGAAAGAACACCTGGGAGCTGTTTTTT.

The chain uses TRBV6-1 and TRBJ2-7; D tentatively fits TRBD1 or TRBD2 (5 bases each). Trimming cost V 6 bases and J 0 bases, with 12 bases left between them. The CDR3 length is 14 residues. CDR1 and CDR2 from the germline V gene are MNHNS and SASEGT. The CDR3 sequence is CASSAGTASYEQYF. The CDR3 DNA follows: TGTGCCAGCAGCGCCGGGACGGCCTCCTACGAGCAGTACTTC.

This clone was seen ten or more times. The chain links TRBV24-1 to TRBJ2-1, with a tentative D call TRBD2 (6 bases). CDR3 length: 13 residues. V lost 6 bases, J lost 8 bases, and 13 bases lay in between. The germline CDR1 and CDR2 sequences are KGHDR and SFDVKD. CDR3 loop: CATSLRPGDEQFF. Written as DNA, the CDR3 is TGTGCCACCAGTCTGCGTCCGGGGGATGAGCAGTTCTTC.

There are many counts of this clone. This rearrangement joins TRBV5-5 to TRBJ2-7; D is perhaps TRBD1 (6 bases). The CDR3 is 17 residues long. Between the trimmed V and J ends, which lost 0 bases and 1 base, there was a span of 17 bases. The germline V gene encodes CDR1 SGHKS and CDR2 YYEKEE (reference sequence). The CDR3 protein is CASSLGPGDLWSYEQYV. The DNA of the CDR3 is TGTGCCAGCAGCTTGGGACCAGGGGATCTTTGGTCCTACGAGCAGTACGTC.

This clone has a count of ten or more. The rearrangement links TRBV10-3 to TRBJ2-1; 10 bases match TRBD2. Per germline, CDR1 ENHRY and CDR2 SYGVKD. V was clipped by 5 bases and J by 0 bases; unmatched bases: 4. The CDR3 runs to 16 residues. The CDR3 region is CAISSTSGPSYNEQFF. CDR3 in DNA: TGTGCCATCAGTTCGACTAGCGGGCCCTCCTACAATGAGCAGTTCTTC.

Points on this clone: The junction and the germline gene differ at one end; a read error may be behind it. The CDR3, as DNA: TGTGCCAGCAGCAAACTAGCCTCTCTCACAGATACACAGTATTTT. Protein: CASSKLASLTDTQYF. The J gene is TRBJ2-3, the V gene TRBV7-3, with D perhaps matching TRBD2 (6 bases). CDR3 size: 15 residues. The germline gives CDR1 SGHTA, CDR2 FQGTGA.

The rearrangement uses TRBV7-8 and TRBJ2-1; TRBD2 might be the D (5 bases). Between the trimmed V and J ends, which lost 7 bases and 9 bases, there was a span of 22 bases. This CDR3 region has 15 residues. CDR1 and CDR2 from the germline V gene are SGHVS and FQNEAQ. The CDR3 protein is CASIFSYVSEAEQFF. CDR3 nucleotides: TGTGCCAGCATCTTCTCGTACGTTAGCGAAGCTGAGCAGTTCTTC.

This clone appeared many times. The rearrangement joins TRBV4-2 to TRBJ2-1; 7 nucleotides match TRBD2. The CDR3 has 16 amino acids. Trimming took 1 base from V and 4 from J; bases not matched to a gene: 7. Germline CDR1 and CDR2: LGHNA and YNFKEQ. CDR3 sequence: CASSQVERDWYNEQFF. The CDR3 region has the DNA TGTGCCAGCAGCCAAGTGGAGCGGGACTGGTACAATGAGCAGTTCTTC.

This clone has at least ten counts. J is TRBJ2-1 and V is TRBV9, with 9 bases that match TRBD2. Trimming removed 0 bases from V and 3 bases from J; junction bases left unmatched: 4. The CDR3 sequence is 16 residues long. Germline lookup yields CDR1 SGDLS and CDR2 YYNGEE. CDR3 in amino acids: CASSVGAGGLYNEQFF. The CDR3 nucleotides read TGTGCCAGCAGCGTAGGAGCGGGAGGCCTCTACAATGAGCAGTTCTTC. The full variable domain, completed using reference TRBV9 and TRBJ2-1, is DSGVTQTPKHLITATGQRVTLRCSPRSGDLSVYWYQQSLDQGLQFLIQYYNGEERAKGNILERFSAQQFPDLHSELNLSSLELGDSALYFCASSVGAGGLYNEQFFGPGTRLTVL.

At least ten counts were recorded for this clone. The CDR3 nucleotides read TGTGCCAGTAGTAATAGCGGGAGCGGCAATGAGCAGTTCTTC. Its translation is CASSNSGSGNEQFF. The J gene is TRBJ2-1, the V gene TRBV19; 9 positions match TRBD2. The CDR3 consists of 14 residues. The junction had 4 bases not matched to a gene; V was cut back by 4 bases and J by 6 bases. The germline V gene encodes CDR1 LNHDA and CDR2 SQIVND (reference sequence).

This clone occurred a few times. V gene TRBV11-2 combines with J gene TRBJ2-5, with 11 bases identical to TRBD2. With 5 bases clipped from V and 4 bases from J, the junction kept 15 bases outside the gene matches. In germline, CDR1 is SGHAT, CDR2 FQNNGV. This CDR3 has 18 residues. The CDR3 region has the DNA TGTGCCAGCAGCACCTCCGGGACTAGCGGAATTCTCCGAGAGACCCAGTACTTC. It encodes CASSTSGTSGILRETQYF.

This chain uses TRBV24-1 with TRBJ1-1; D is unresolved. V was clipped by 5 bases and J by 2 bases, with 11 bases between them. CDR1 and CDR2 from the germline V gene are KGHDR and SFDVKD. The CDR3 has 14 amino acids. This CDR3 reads CATSVGPSNTEAFF. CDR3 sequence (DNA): TGTGCCACCAGTGTGGGCCCGAGTAACACTGAAGCTTTCTTT.

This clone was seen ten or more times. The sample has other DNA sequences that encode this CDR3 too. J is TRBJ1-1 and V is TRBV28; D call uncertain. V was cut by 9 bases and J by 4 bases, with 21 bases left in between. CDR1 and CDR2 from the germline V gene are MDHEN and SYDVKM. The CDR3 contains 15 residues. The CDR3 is CARIPRYTGGTEAFF. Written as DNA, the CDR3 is TGTGCCAGGATACCCCGATACACGGGAGGCACTGAAGCTTTCTTT.

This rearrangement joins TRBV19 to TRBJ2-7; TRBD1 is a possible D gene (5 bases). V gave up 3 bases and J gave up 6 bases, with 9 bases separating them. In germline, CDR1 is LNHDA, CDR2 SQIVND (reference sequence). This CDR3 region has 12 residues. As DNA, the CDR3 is TGTGCCAGTAGTATTGCTAGGGGCGAGCAGTACTTC. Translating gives CASSIARGEQYF.

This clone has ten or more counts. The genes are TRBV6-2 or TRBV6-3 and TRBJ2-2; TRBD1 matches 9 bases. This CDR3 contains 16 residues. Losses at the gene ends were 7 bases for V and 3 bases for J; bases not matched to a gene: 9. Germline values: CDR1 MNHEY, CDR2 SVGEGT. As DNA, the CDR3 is TGTGCCAGCAACCAGAGGGGACAGGGTGACACCGGGGAGCTGTTTTTT. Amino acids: CASNQRGQGDTGELFF.

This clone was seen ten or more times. The CDR3 region is CASSTPGTRGKETQYF. The CDR3 region has the DNA TGTGCCAGCAGTACCCCGGGGACTAGGGGAAAAGAGACCCAGTACTTC. The rearrangement links TRBV25-1 to TRBJ2-5; TRBD2 matches 8 bases. CDR3 length equals 16 residues. Germline V gene sequence: CDR1 MGHDK, CDR2 SYGVNS. The V and J ends lost 5 bases and 3 bases, in that order; junction bases with no gene match: 11. Drawing the rest from reference TRBV25-1 and TRBJ2-5, the complete variable domain is EADIYQTPRYLVIGTGKKITLECSQTMGHDKMYWYQQDPGMELHLIHYSYGVNSTEKGDLSSESTVSRIRTEHFPLTLESARPSHTSQYLCASSTPGTRGKETQYFGPGTRLLVL.

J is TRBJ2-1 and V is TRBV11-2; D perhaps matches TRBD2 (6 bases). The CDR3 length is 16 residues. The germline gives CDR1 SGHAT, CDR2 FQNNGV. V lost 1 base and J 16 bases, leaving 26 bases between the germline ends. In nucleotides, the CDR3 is TGTGCCAGCAGCTTAGTAGCGGAAAGCTCCTACAATGAGCGTTTCTTC. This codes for CASSLVAESSYNERFF.

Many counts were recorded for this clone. For the CDR3, the DNA is TGTGCCAGCAGCTCCACAGGCCCCGATACGCAGTATTTT. The encoded protein is CASSSTGPDTQYF. The chain is built from TRBV12-3 or TRBV12-4 and TRBJ2-3; maybe TRBD1 (5 bases). This CDR3 has 13 amino acids. Trimming left V 6 bases short and J 6 bases short, with 13 bases between.

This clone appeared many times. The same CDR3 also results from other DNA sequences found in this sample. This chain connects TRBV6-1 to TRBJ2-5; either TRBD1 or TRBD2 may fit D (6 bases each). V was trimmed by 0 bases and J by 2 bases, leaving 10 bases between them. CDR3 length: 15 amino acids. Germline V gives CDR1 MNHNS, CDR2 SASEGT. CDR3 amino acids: CASSEATGRQETQYF. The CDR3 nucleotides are TGTGCCAGCAGTGAAGCCACAGGGAGGCAAGAGACCCAGTACTTC.

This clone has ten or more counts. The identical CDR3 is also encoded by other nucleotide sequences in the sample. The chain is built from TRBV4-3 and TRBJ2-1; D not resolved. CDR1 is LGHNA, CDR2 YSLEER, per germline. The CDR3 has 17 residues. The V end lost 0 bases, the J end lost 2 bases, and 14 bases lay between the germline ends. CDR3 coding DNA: TGCGCCAGCAGCCAAGAAACGGTTGGTGGGACCTACAATGAGCAGTTCTTC. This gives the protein CASSQETVGGTYNEQFF.

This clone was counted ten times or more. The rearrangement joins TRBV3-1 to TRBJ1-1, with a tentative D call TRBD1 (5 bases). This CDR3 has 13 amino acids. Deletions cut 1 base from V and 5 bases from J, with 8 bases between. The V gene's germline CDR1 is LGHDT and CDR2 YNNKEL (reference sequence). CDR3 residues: CASSQVRETEAFF. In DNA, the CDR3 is TGTGCCAGCAGCCAAGTCAGGGAAACTGAAGCTTTCTTT.

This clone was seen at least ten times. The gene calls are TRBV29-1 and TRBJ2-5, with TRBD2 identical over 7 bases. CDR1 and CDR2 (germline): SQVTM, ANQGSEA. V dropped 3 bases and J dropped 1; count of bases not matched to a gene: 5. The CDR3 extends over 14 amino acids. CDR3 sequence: CSVDSGLGQETQYF. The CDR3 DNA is TGCAGCGTTGATTCAGGACTAGGCCAAGAGACCCAGTACTTC.